The source of this T cell receptor (beta chain) is a study of T cell responses to AZD1222 COVID-19 vaccine. The table came from immunoSEQ multiplex PCR; TCRdb's copy has only in-frame clones and leaves some out. The repertoire includes approximately 200,000 clones, around 94% of them detected once, and approximately 1.5% sits in the top ten. As for this clone: Its antigen is still unknown. This sample includes further DNA sequences coding for the same CDR3.

Germline V CDR1 and CDR2: SGHRS, YFSETQ. The CDR3 has 12 residues. V was cut by 0 bases and J by 4 bases, with 5 bases left in between. The study's findings and limits: Only a handful of individuals given AZD1222 were seropositive at baseline. Targets within unmutated variant regions were reportedly found for nearly half of spike-specific TCRs.

The chain has TRBV5-1 and TRBJ2-7; D call uncertain. This sequence was found in an adult who received the MenACWY meningococcal vaccine as a control. The sequenced sample was peripheral blood, obtained 28 days after the second dose of the MenACWY control vaccine. CDR3 coding DNA: TGCGCCAGCAGCTTGGAGGGTTACGAGCAGTACTTC. This encodes CASSLEGYEQYF.